Presented here are 5 T cell receptor beta chains from one specimen sequenced in a study of blood T cell repertoires in COVID-19. Only in-frame clones appear in the TCRdb table, and some are missing; sequencing was by immunoSEQ multiplex PCR. The sample lists roughly 32,000 clones; 85% to 90% were seen once. The sample was peripheral blood. The receptors shown here come from a man aged 55 to 70 with active or convalescent COVID-19.

This rearrangement joins TRBV6-1 to TRBJ2-3; D is ambiguous. There are 16 residues in the CDR3. CDR1 MNHNS and CDR2 SASEGT come from the germline V gene. The V end was cut by 3 bases, the J end by 1 base, with 14 bases between. The CDR3 here is CASSDLGTTGTDTQYF. The CDR3, as DNA: TGTGCCAGCAGTGATTTAGGTACTACTGGCACAGATACGCAGTATTTT.

The chain recombines TRBV18 with TRBJ2-7; 7 bases are shared with TRBD1. Per germline, CDR1 KGHSH and CDR2 LQKENI. The CDR3 loop spans 15 amino acids. J gave up 0 bases and V 2 bases, and 4 bases lay outside the gene matches. The CDR3 DNA follows: TGTGCCAGCTCACCAAGGGGGCCCGACTCCTACGAGCAGTACGTC. Translating gives CASSPRGPDSYEQYV.

V and J are TRBV28 and TRBJ1-1, with D maybe TRBD1 (5 bases). Germline-derived CDR1 and CDR2 are MDHEN and SYDVKM. V lost 6 bases and J 4 bases, leaving 15 bases between the germline ends. The CDR3 sequence is 14 residues long. The CDR3 is CASRPPGGGTEAFF. The CDR3 DNA is TGTGCCAGCAGGCCGCCAGGCGGGGGCACTGAAGCTTTCTTT.

The chain joins TRBV19 to TRBJ1-2; D perhaps matches TRBD1 (6 bases). V dropped 6 bases and J dropped 1 base, with 15 bases sitting between them. Germline CDR1 is LNHDA and CDR2 is SQIVND (reference sequence). CDR3 length equals 15 residues. This chain's CDR3 is CASSQQGVGNYGYTF. The CDR3 DNA follows: TGTGCCAGTAGCCAACAGGGAGTGGGTAACTATGGCTACACCTTC.

This chain links TRBV5-1 with TRBJ1-6; TRBD1 is a possible D gene (5 bases). The CDR3 totals 15 residues. Germline CDR1 SGHRS, CDR2 YFSETQ. V lost 0 bases and J 7 bases, leaving 11 bases between the germline ends. In nucleotides, the CDR3 is TGCGCCAGCAGCTTGGGGGGCAGGAAGAATTCACCCCTCCACTTT. The encoded protein is CASSLGGRKNSPLHF.